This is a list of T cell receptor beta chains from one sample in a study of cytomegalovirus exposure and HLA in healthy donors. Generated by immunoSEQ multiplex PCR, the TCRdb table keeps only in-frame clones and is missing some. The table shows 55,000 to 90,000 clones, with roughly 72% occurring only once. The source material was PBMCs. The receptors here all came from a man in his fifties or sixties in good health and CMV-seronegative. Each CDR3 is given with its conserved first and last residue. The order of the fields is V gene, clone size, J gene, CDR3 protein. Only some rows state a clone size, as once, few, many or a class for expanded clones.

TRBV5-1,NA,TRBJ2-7,CASSVTSGPYEQYF
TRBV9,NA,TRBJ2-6,CASSVAEGGSGANVLTF
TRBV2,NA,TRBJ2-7,CASTPGQVRYEQYF
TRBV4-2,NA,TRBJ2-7,CASSQTSGGPYEQYF
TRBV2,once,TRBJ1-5,CASSGNRLGNQPQHF
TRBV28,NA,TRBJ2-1,CASSSPRVAEGNLNEQFF
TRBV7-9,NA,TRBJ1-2,CASSAVLDTHYGYTF
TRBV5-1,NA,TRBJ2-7,CASSLDSTYEQYF
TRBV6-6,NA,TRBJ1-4,CASSYSFLAGEKLFF
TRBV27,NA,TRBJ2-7,CASSLTGYEQYF
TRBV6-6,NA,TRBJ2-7,CASSSTSSGVSYEQYF
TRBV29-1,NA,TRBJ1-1,CVGRPQGNEAFF
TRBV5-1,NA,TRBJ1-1,CASSSLGGKAFF
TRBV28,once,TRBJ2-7,CASCSTGTGVREQYF
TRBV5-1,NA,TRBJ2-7,CASSLLASGYEQYF
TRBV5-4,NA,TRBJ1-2,CASSGRETRGYGYTF
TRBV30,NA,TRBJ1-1,CAWRVTGTNTEAFF
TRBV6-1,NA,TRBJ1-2,CAALEAGASRYGYTF
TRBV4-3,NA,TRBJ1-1,CASSQDSGGRSEAFF
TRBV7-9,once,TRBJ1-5,CASSLAAGSNQPQHF
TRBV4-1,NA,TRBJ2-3,CASSQPDQPGLNSFSTDTQYF
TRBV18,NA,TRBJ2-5,CASSFSDVNAGETQYF
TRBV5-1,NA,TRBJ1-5,CASSPGQNNQPQHF
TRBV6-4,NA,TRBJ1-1,CASSVVTGGDAFF
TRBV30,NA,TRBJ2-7,CAWSAGNSYEQYF
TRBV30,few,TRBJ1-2,CAWSVLRTGGYGYTF
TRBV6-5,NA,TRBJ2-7,CASSPGTSVHEQYF
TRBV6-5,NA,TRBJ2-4,CASKGGPGPPNIQYF
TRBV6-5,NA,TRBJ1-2,CASSLLEGPLGGYTF
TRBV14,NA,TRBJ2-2,CASSITGELFF
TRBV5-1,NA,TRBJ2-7,CASSLEAGFRAYEQYF
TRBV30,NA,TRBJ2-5,CAWRPGQVVQETQYF
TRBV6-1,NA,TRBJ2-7,CASSTRQLYEQYF
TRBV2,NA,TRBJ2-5,CASSAGPRGLETQYF
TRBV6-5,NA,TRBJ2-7,CASIKSPATSSEQYF
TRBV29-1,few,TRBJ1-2,CSVEVPATSNYGYTF
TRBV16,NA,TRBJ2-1,CASSLSGTINNGGQFF